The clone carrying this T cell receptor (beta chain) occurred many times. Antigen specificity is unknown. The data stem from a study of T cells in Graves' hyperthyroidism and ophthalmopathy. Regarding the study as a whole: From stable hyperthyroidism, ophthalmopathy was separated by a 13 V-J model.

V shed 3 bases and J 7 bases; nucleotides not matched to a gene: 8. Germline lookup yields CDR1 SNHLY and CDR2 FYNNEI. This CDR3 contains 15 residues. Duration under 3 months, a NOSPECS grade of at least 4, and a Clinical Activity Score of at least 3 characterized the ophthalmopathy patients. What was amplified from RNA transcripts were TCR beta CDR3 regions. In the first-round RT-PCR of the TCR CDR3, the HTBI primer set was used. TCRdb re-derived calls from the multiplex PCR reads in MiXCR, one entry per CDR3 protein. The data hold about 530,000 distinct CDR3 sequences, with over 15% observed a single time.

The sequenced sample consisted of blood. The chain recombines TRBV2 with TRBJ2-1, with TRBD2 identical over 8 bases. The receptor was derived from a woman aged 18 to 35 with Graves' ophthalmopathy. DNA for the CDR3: TGTGCCAGCAGTGATGGCGGGGGGTTGCAGAATGAGCAGTTCTTC. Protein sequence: CASSDGGGLQNEQFF.